This TCR beta chain came from a study of beta chain features in type 1 diabetes. The sequenced template was cDNA made from the entire isolated RNA. Data came from immunoSEQ multiplex PCR; TCRdb stores just in-frame clones and leaves some out. The sample shows around 200,000 clones, about an eighth of them seen only once. The V gene's germline CDR1 is SNHLY and CDR2 FYNNEI. Deletions cut 4 bases from V and 2 bases from J, with 18 bases between. There are 17 residues in the CDR3. The sequencing sample was made of central memory CD4+ T cells from blood. This TCR was sampled from a woman aged 18-30 years in good health. V is TRBV2 and J is TRBJ1-5; D gene unclear. In DNA form, the CDR3 reads TGTGCCAGCAGTGCCGAAAACCCAGGTTTGGGCAATCAGCCCCAGCATTTT. It codes for CASSAENPGLGNQPQHF.